Included here is one T cell receptor beta chain sequence, with context. Its antigen remains unidentified. These data come from a study of T cell responses to AZD1222 COVID-19 vaccine. Study-level information: Pooling was applied to second doses at about 4 or about 12 weeks. General study results and limits: Scientists sampled the repertoires only once the peak T cell response had passed. Most donors were white British, females outnumbered males, and clonal diversity was possibly underestimated.

Generated by immunoSEQ multiplex PCR, the TCRdb table keeps only in-frame clones and is missing some. The repertoire holds under 150,000 clones, with 70% to 90% as singletons. The source of this sequence is an adult in good health. The sample here was peripheral blood, taken on day 0 of AZD1222 vaccination.

This chain's CDR3 is CASSPDIPGNTIYF. In DNA form, the CDR3 reads TGTGCCAGCAGCCCCGATATTCCTGGAAACACCATATATTTT. This chain uses TRBV9 with TRBJ1-3; D gene uncertain. Trimming shortened V by 4 bases and J by 2 bases, and 10 bases separated the two germline ends. The CDR3 contains 14 residues. CDR1 SGDLS and CDR2 YYNGEE come from the germline V gene.